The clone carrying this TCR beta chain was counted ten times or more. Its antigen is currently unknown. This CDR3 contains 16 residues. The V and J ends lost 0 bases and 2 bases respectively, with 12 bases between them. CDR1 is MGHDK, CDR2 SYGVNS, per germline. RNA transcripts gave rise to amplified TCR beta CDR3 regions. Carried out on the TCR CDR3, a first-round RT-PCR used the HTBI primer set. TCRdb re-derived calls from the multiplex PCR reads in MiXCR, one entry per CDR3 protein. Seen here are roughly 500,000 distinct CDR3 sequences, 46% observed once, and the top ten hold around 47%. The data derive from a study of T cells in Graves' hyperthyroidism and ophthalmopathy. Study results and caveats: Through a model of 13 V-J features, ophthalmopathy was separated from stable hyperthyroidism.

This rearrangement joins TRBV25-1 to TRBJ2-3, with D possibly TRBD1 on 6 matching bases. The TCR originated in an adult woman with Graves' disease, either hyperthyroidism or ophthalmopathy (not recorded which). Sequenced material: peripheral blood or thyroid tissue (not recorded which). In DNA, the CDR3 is TGTGCCAGCAGTGAATATATGACAGGAGTCACAGATACGCAGTATTTT. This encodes CASSEYMTGVTDTQYF.